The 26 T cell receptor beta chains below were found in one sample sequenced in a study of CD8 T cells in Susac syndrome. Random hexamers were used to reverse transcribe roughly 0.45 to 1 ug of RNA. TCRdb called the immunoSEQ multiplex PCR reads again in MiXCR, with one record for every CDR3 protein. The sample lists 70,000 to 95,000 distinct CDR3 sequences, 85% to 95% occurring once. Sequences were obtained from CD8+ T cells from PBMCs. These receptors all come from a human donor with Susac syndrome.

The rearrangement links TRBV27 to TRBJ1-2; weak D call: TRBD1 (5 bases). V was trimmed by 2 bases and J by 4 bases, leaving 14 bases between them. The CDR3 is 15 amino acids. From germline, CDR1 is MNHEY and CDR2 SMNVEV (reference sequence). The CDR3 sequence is CASSLAWGDGYGYTF. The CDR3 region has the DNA TGTGCCAGCAGTTTAGCCTGGGGGGACGGCTATGGCTACACCTTC.

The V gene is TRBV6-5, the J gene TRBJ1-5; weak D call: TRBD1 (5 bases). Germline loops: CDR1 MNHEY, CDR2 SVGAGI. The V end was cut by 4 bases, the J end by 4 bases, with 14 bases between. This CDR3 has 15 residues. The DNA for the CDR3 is TGTGCCAGCAGTTCCACAGGTAACGGGAATCAGCCCCAGCATTTT. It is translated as CASSSTGNGNQPQHF.

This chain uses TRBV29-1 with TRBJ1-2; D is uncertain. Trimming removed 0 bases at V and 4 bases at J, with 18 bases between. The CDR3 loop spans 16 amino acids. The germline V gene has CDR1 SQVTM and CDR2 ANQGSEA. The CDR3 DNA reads TGCAGCGTTGAAGATCAGATCGAGACGGTAGTCTATGGCTACACCTTC. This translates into CSVEDQIETVVYGYTF.

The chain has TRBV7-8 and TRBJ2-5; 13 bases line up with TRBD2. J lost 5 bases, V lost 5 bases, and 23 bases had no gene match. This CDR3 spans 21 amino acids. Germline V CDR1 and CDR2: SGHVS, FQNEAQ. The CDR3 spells CASSRNNEGSRGLAGLETQYF. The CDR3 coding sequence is TGTGCCAGCAGCCGAAATAATGAGGGTTCCAGGGGACTAGCGGGACTTGAGACCCAGTACTTC.

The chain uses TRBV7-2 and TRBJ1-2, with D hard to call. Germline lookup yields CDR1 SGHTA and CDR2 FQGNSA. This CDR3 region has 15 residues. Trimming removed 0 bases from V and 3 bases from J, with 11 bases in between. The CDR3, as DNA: TGTGCCAGCAGCTTAGCGGTGGGTTTAGACTATGGCTACACCTTC. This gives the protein CASSLAVGLDYGYTF.

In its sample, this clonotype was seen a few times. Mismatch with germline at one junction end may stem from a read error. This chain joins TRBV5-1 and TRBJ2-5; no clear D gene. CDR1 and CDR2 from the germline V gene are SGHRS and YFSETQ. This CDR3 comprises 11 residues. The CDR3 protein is CASSLGGTQYF. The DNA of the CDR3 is TGTGCCAGCAGCTTAGGCGGGACCCAGTACTTC.

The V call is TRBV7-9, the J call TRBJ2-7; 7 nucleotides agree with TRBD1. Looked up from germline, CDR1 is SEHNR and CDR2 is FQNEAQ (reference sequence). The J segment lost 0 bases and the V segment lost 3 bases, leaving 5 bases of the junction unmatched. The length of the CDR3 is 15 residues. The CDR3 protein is CASSFSTGSSYEQYF. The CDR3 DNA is TGTGCCAGCAGCTTTTCGACAGGGAGCTCCTACGAGCAGTACTTC.

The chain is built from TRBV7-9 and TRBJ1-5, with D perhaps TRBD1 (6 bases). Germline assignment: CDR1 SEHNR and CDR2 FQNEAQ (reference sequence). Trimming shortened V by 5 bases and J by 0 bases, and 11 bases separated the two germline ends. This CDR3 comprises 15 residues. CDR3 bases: TGTGCCAGCAGCAACGGACAGTATAGCAATCAGCCCCAGCATTTT. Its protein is CASSNGQYSNQPQHF.

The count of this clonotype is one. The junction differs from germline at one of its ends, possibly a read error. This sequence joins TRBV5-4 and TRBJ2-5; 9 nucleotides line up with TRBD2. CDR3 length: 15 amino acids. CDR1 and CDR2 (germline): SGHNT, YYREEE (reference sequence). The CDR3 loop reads CASGLAGAGAETQYF. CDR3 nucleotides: TGTGCCAGCGGCTTAGCGGGAGCAGGGGCAGAGACCCAGTACTTC.

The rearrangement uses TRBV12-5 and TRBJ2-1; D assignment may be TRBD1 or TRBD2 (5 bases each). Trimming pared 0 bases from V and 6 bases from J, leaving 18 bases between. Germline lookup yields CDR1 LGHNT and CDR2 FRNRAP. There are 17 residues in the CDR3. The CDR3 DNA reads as TGTGCTAGTGGTTTGGTAACGGACGGAGCAGGGAGCAATGAGCAGTTCTTC. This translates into CASGLVTDGAGSNEQFF.

The DNA of the CDR3 is TGTGCCAGCAGTTCTAGCCAGGGACGCACTGAAGCTTTCTTT. Protein sequence: CASSSSQGRTEAFF. The chain recombines TRBV27 with TRBJ1-1, with D possibly being TRBD1 (5 bases). The V gene lost 4 bases and the J gene lost 4 bases, with 13 bases spanning the gap. Germline V gene lookup returns CDR1 MNHEY and CDR2 SMNVEV (reference sequence). The CDR3 has 14 amino acids.

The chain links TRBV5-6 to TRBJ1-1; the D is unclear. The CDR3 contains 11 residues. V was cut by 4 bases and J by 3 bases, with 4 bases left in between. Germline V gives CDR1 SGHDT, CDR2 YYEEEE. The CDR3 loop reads CASSVDTEAFF. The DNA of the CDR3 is TGTGCCAGCAGCGTGGACACTGAAGCTTTCTTT.

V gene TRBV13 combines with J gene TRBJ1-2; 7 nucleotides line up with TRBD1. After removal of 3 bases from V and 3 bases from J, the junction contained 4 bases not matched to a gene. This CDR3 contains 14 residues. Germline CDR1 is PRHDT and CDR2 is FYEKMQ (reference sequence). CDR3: CASSFSTGDYGYTF. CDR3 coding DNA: TGTGCCAGCAGCTTTTCAACAGGGGACTATGGCTACACCTTC.

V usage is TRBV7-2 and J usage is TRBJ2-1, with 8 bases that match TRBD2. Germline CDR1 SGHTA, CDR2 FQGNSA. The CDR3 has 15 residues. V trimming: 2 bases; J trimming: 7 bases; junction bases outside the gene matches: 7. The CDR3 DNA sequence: TGTGCCAGCAGCTTAACAATAGCGGGAACTAATGAGCAGTTCTTC. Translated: CASSLTIAGTNEQFF.

The CDR3 here is CASSQDSTVYSNQPQHF. CDR3 DNA sequence: TGCGCCAGCAGCCAAGATTCTACGGTATATAGCAATCAGCCCCAGCATTTT. The gene calls are TRBV4-3 and TRBJ1-5, with D unclear. This CDR3 spans 17 amino acids. Trimming cost V 0 bases and J 0 bases, with 12 bases left between them. Germline-derived CDR1 and CDR2 are LGHNA and YSLEER.

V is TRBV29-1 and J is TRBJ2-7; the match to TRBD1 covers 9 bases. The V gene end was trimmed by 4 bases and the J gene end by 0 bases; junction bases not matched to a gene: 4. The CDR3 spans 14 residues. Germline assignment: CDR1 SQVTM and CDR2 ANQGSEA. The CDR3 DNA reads TGCAGCGTTGTCGGGACAGGGTTCTCCTACGAGCAGTACTTC. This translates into CSVVGTGFSYEQYF.

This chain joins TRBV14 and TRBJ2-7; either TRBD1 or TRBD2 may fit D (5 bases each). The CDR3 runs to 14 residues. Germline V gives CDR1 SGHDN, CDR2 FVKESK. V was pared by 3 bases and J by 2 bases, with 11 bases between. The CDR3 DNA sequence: TGTGCCAGCAGCCATGGGGGACCGGCCTACGAGCAGTACTTC. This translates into CASSHGGPAYEQYF.

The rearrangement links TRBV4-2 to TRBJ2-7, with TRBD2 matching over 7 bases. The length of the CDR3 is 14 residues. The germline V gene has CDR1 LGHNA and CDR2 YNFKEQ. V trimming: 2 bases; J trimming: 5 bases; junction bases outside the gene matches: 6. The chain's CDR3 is CASSQSRDYHEQYF. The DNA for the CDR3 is TGTGCCAGCAGCCAAAGCCGGGACTATCACGAGCAGTACTTC.

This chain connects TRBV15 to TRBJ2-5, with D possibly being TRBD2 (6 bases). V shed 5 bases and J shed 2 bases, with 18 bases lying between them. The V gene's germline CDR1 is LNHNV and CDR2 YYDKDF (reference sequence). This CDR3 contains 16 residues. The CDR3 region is CATSGHYGTQQETQYF. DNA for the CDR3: TGTGCCACCAGCGGCCACTACGGGACTCAACAAGAGACCCAGTACTTC. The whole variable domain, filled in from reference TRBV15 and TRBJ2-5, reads DAMVIQNPRYQVTQFGKPVTLSCSQTLNHNVMYWYQQKSSQAPKLLFHYYDKDFNNEADTPDNFQSRRPNTSFCFLDIRSPGLGDTAMYLCATSGHYGTQQETQYFGPGTRLLVL.

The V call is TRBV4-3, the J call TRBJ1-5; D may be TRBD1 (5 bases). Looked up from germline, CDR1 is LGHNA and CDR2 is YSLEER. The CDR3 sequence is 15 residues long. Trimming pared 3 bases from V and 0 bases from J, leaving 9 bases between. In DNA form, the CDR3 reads TGCGCCAGCAGCCAGGCTCAGGGTAGCAATCAGCCCCAGCATTTT. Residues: CASSQAQGSNQPQHF.

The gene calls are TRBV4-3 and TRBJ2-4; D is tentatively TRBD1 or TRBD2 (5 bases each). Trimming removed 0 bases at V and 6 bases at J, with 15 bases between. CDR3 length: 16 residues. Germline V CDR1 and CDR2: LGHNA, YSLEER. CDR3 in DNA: TGCGCCAGCAGCCAAGAATCTGGGGGAAGGAGAAACATTCAGTACTTC. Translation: CASSQESGGRRNIQYF.

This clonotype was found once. The CDR3 sequence is CASSIHREGTEAFF. The CDR3, as DNA: TGTGCCAGTAGTATCCACAGGGAGGGCACTGAAGCTTTCTTT. The chain employs TRBV19 and TRBJ1-1; maybe TRBD1 (6 bases). This CDR3 has 14 residues. The V gene's germline CDR1 is LNHDA and CDR2 SQIVND (reference sequence). The V gene lost 3 bases and the J gene lost 4 bases, with 12 bases spanning the gap.

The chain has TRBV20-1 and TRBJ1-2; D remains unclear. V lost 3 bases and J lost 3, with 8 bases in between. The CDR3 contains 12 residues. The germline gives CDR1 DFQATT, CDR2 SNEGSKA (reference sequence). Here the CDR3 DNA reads TGCAGTGCTAGGGATGCGGACTATGGCTACACCTTC. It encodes CSARDADYGYTF.

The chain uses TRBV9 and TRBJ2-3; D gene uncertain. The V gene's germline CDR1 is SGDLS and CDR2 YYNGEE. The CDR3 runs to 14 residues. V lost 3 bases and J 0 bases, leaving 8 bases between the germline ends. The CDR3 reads CASSAILSTDTQYF. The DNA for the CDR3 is TGTGCCAGCAGCGCAATACTAAGCACAGATACGCAGTATTTT.

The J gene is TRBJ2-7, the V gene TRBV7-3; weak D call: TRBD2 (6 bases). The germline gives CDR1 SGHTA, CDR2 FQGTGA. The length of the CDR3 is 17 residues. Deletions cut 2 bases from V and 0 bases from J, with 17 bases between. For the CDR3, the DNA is TGTGCCAGCAGCTTAGTTGGGGAGGACCTGGGCTCCTACGAGCAGTACTTC. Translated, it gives CASSLVGEDLGSYEQYF.

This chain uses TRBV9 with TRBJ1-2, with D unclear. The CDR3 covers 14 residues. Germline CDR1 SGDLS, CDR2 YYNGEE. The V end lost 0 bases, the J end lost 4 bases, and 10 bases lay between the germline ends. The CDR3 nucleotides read TGTGCCAGCAGCGTAGCTACGGAGGCCTATGGCTACACCTTC. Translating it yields CASSVATEAYGYTF. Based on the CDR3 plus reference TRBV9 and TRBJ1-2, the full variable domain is DSGVTQTPKHLITATGQRVTLRCSPRSGDLSVYWYQQSLDQGLQFLIQYYNGEERAKGNILERFSAQQFPDLHSELNLSSLELGDSALYFCASSVATEAYGYTFGSGTRLTVV.